What follows describes a single T cell receptor beta chain. Time point reported: sample taken at primary tumor resection. The sequenced material consisted of unsorted whole RNA from tumor, nontumor lung or frozen PBMC. Germline CDR1 MNHEY, CDR2 SVGAGI. The length of the CDR3 is 15 residues. Trimming left V 0 bases short and J 3 bases short, with 9 bases between. The entry originates in a study of spatial heterogeneity in lung cancer. TCRdb re-called the 5' RACE reads through MiXCR, storing one row per CDR3 protein. The table has around 75,000 distinct CDR3 sequences, more than 10% seen once. This material consisted of PBMCs, taken at surgery. V and J are TRBV6-5 and TRBJ1-5; TRBD1 is a possible D gene (5 bases). The receptor was derived from a male donor with early-stage non-small cell lung cancer. The chain's CDR3 is CASSYSAGNNQPQHF. CDR3 DNA: TGTGCCAGCAGTTACTCAGCAGGGAACAATCAGCCCCAGCATTTT.